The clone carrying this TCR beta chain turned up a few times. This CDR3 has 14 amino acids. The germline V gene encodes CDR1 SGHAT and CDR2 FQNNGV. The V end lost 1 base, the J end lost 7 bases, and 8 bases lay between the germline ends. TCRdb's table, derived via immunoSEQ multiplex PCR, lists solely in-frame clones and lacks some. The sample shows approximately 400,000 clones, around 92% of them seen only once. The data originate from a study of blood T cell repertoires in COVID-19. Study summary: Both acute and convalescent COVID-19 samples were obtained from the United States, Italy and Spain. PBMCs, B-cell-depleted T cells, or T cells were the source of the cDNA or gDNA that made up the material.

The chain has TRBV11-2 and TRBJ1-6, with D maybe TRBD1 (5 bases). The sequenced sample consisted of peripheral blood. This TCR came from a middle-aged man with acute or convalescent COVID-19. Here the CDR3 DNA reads TGTGCCAGCAGCTTAGGGGGCCTCAATTCACCCCTCCACTTT. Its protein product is CASSLGGLNSPLHF.